The 31 T cell receptor beta chains below all came from one sample that was sequenced in a study of blood T cell repertoires in COVID-19. The protocol was immunoSEQ multiplex PCR, while the TCRdb copy is restricted to in-frame clones and leaves out a portion. The profile shows a few hundred thousand clones, about 85% of them singletons. Specimen: peripheral blood. Every receptor here comes from a man between 18 and 35 years old with active or convalescent COVID-19.

The genes are TRBV2 and TRBJ2-3; D not certain. The CDR3 contains 12 residues. Trimming pared 5 bases from V and 5 bases from J, leaving 8 bases between. In germline, CDR1 is SNHLY, CDR2 FYNNEI. The CDR3 sequence: CASSYYGDTQYF. The CDR3 nucleotides are TGTGCCAGCAGTTACTATGGAGATACGCAGTATTTT. The full variable domain, its missing parts supplied by reference TRBV2 and TRBJ2-3, is EPEVTQTPSHQVTQMGQEVILRCVPISNHLYFYWYRQILGQKVEFLVSFYNNEISEKSEIFDDQFSVERPDGSNFTLKIRSTKLEDSAMYFCASSYYGDTQYFGPGTRLTVL.

V is TRBV19 and J is TRBJ1-5, with D perhaps TRBD1 (5 bases). The germline V gene has CDR1 LNHDA and CDR2 SQIVND (reference sequence). Trimming left V 8 bases short and J 4 bases short, with 21 bases between. The length of the CDR3 is 16 residues. CDR3 sequence reads: CASPSPGHTYNQPQHF. Written as DNA, the CDR3 is TGTGCCAGTCCTTCCCCCGGACACACCTATAATCAGCCCCAGCATTTT.

CDR3 region: CATSTGREGETQYF. CDR3 sequence (DNA): TGTGCCACCAGCACCGGGCGGGAGGGAGAGACCCAGTACTTC. The chain couples TRBV15 to TRBJ2-5, with 9 bases fitting TRBD2. Germline assignment: CDR1 LNHNV and CDR2 YYDKDF (reference sequence). J gave up 4 bases and V 4 bases, and 4 bases lay outside the gene matches. The CDR3 is 14 amino acids.

J is TRBJ2-1 and V is TRBV12-3 or TRBV12-4; TRBD1 might be the D (5 bases). CDR3 length equals 13 residues. Trimming stripped 7 bases from V and 4 bases from J, with 11 bases between. CDR3 protein: CASKVQGYNEQFF. CDR3 DNA: TGTGCCAGCAAGGTCCAGGGATACAATGAGCAGTTCTTC.

This chain connects TRBV6-5 to TRBJ1-3; no firm D call. The germline V gene encodes CDR1 MNHEY and CDR2 SVGAGI. The CDR3 totals 13 residues. The V end was cut by 8 bases, the J end by 0 bases, with 8 bases between. CDR3: CASFDSSGNTIYF. CDR3 in DNA: TGTGCCAGCTTTGATAGCTCTGGAAACACCATATATTTT.

This clone was seen just once. The chain has TRBV27 and TRBJ1-1; maybe TRBD1 (6 bases). V lost 8 bases to trimming and J lost 5 bases, with 15 bases between them. CDR1 and CDR2 (germline): MNHEY, SMNVEV (reference sequence). The CDR3 has 13 residues. Here the CDR3 reads CASRRTAGTEAFF. In nucleotides, the CDR3 is TGTGCCAGCCGAAGGACAGCGGGGACTGAAGCTTTCTTT.

V and J are TRBV4-1 and TRBJ1-6; 8 bases are a match to TRBD1. Germline loops: CDR1 MGHRA, CDR2 YSYEKL. Unmatched junction bases numbered 8, after V lost 3 bases and J lost 7 bases. This CDR3 region has 16 residues. The CDR3 bases are TGCGCCAGCAGCCAGAAAAACAGGGGGGGAAATTCACCCCTCCACTTT. Translation: CASSQKNRGGNSPLHF.

V usage is TRBV27 and J usage is TRBJ1-5; 9 nucleotides agree with TRBD1. The germline gives CDR1 MNHEY, CDR2 SMNVEV (reference sequence). V trimming: 6 bases; J trimming: 5 bases; junction bases outside the gene matches: 14. The CDR3 is made up of 17 amino acids. CDR3 DNA: TGTGCCAGCAGGAGGACAGGGGTCCTGTGGACGGATCAGCCCCAGCATTTT. Translation: CASRRTGVLWTDQPQHF.

The rearrangement uses TRBV18 and TRBJ2-5; 7 nucleotides align to TRBD1. The germline V gene encodes CDR1 KGHSH and CDR2 LQKENI. The CDR3 spans 14 residues. V shed 5 bases, J shed 2 bases, and the junction held 5 bases outside the gene matches. CDR3 sequence (DNA): TGTGCCAGCTCAAGGGGGACAGTGCAAGAGACCCAGTACTTC. Translating gives CASSRGTVQETQYF.

The rearrangement joins TRBV9 to TRBJ1-3; TRBD1 is a possible D gene (5 bases). With 0 bases removed from V and 0 bases from J, the gap between germline ends came to 7 bases. The CDR3 totals 15 residues. The germline CDR1 and CDR2 sequences are SGDLS and YYNGEE. CDR3 region: CASSVEDNSGNTIYF. As DNA, the CDR3 is TGTGCCAGCAGCGTAGAGGACAACTCTGGAAACACCATATATTTT. Full variable domain (rest looked up from reference TRBV9 and TRBJ1-3): DSGVTQTPKHLITATGQRVTLRCSPRSGDLSVYWYQQSLDQGLQFLIQYYNGEERAKGNILERFSAQQFPDLHSELNLSSLELGDSALYFCASSVEDNSGNTIYFGEGSWLTVV.

The chain couples TRBV7-9 to TRBJ2-1; D possibly corresponds to TRBD2 (7 bases). Germline lookup yields CDR1 SEHNR and CDR2 FQNEAQ (reference sequence). Trimming cost V 5 bases and J 7 bases, with 18 bases left between them. The CDR3 consists of 15 residues. This CDR3 is CASSPRGGRGNEQFF. CDR3 coding DNA: TGTGCCAGCAGCCCGCGGGGAGGGAGGGGGAATGAGCAGTTCTTC.

V usage is TRBV5-1 and J usage is TRBJ2-3; 9 nucleotides line up with TRBD2. This CDR3 has 20 residues. V trimming: 0 bases; J trimming: 3 bases; junction bases outside the gene matches: 17. Germline assignment: CDR1 SGHRS and CDR2 YFSETQ. CDR3 sequence (DNA): TGCGCCAGCAGCTTGGCCCGGAGCGGGAGGCTCTGGTCGACTACAGATACGCAGTATTTT. It translates to CASSLARSGRLWSTTDTQYF.

This chain joins TRBV19 and TRBJ1-5; D is unresolved. The CDR3 extends over 15 amino acids. V lost 3 bases to trimming and J lost 2 bases, with 11 bases between them. Germline V gives CDR1 LNHDA, CDR2 SQIVND (reference sequence). CDR3 loop: CASSITGSRNQPQHF. In DNA, the CDR3 is TGTGCCAGTAGTATTACCGGGTCTCGCAATCAGCCCCAGCATTTT.

The gene calls are TRBV4-3 and TRBJ2-5; D ambiguous. Trimming left V 1 base short and J 6 bases short, with 12 bases between. Germline V gene lookup returns CDR1 LGHNA and CDR2 YSLEER. The CDR3 consists of 14 residues. CDR3 region: CASSQALDHQTQYF. CDR3 bases: TGCGCCAGCAGCCAAGCGCTAGATCATCAGACCCAGTACTTC.

The rearrangement joins TRBV5-4 to TRBJ2-1, with D maybe TRBD2 (6 bases). CDR1 and CDR2 from the germline V gene are SGHNT and YYREEE (reference sequence). The CDR3 is 15 amino acids. The ends were cut back, 1 base at V and 5 bases at J, with 13 bases in the middle. The CDR3: CASSLRRGHHNEQFF. The CDR3 region has the DNA TGTGCCAGCAGCTTGAGGCGGGGCCACCACAATGAGCAGTTCTTC.

On this clone: Other DNA variants within this sample encode the same CDR3. This chain connects TRBV19 to TRBJ2-1, with 8 positions matching TRBD2. Germline CDR1 is LNHDA and CDR2 is SQIVND (reference sequence). The CDR3 has 13 amino acids. V was clipped by 10 bases and J by 3 bases; unmatched bases: 5. The CDR3 sequence is CATGTSGYNEQFF. The CDR3 DNA follows: TGTGCCACCGGGACTAGTGGCTACAATGAGCAGTTCTTC.

CDR3 amino acids: CASSPGLAGVYEQYF. The CDR3, as DNA: TGCGCCAGCAGCCCAGGACTAGCGGGGGTCTACGAGCAGTACTTC. V is TRBV4-3 and J is TRBJ2-7, with 13 bases fitting TRBD2. After removal of 4 bases from V and 3 bases from J, the junction contained 3 bases not matched to a gene. Germline CDR1 reads LGHNA; CDR2 reads YSLEER. The CDR3 extends over 15 amino acids.

This clone was seen only a few times. The chain uses TRBV7-6 and TRBJ2-3; D call uncertain. V lost 1 base and J 2 bases, leaving 10 bases between the germline ends. Germline CDR1 SGHVS, CDR2 FNYEAQ. The CDR3 consists of 15 residues. Written as DNA, the CDR3 is TGTGCCAGCAGCTTAGGACTTTCAAACACAGATACGCAGTATTTT. Amino acids: CASSLGLSNTDTQYF.

The chain couples TRBV7-9 to TRBJ1-1, with D possibly matching TRBD1 (6 bases). The germline CDR1 and CDR2 sequences are SEHNR and FQNEAQ (reference sequence). V lost 4 bases and J 1 base, leaving 13 bases between the germline ends. The CDR3 spans 15 residues. CDR3 sequence (DNA): TGTGCCAGCAGCTGGGGCGGGGGGCCGAACACTGAAGCTTTCTTT. Translating gives CASSWGGGPNTEAFF.

The V gene is TRBV2, the J gene TRBJ1-6, with 8 bases aligning to TRBD1. This CDR3 comprises 15 residues. V shed 7 bases and J 10 bases; nucleotides not matched to a gene: 12. Germline V CDR1 and CDR2: SNHLY, FYNNEI. CDR3 sequence reads: CASILNRGYNSPLHF. CDR3 in DNA: TGTGCCAGCATCCTCAACAGGGGGTACAACTCACCCCTCCACTTT.

The CDR3 loop reads CASSVGTSGRAPGNEQFF. The CDR3 DNA follows: TGTGCCAGCAGCGTAGGCACGAGCGGGAGGGCCCCAGGAAATGAGCAGTTCTTC. The chain has TRBV9 and TRBJ2-1; 10 nucleotides line up with TRBD2. J gave up 7 bases and V 0 bases, and 13 bases lay outside the gene matches. The CDR3 extends over 18 amino acids. The germline gives CDR1 SGDLS, CDR2 YYNGEE.

This clone was detected only once. J is TRBJ1-4 and V is TRBV5-1; TRBD1 agrees at 12 bases. CDR3 length: 18 residues. V lost 0 bases to trimming and J lost 6 bases; unmatched junction nucleotides: 9. Germline V gene sequence: CDR1 SGHRS, CDR2 YFSETQ. CDR3 DNA: TGCGCCAGCAGCTTGGTGGGGACAGGGGGCGCCCCACATGAAAAACTGTTTTTT. Its translation: CASSLVGTGGAPHEKLFF.

This clone was recorded only once. The chain is built from TRBV24-1 and TRBJ2-1; weak D call: TRBD2 (6 bases). Germline V gene data show CDR1 as KGHDR and CDR2 as SFDVKD. Trimming pared 6 bases from V and 0 bases from J, leaving 26 bases between. This CDR3 is 20 amino acids long. Here the CDR3 DNA reads TGTGCCACCAGTTCCACGACTCCGGGAGTTTTGACGGGCTCCTACAATGAGCAGTTCTTC. Its translation: CATSSTTPGVLTGSYNEQFF.

CDR3 in DNA: TGTGCCAGCAGTTTTCTTGAGGGAACTAATGAAAAACTGTTTTTT. It is translated as CASSFLEGTNEKLFF. The chain recombines TRBV28 with TRBJ1-4; D is unclear. The CDR3 sequence is 15 residues long. V was trimmed by 3 bases and J by 1 base, leaving 9 bases between them. Germline V gene sequence: CDR1 MDHEN, CDR2 SYDVKM.

CDR3 residues: CASSLADSNQPQHF. The CDR3 DNA reads as TGTGCCAGCAGTTTAGCGGACAGTAATCAGCCCCAGCATTTT. This chain joins TRBV28 and TRBJ1-5; tentatively, D is TRBD1 (6 bases). Germline lookup yields CDR1 MDHEN and CDR2 SYDVKM. Trimming stripped 2 bases from V and 4 bases from J, with 9 bases between. The CDR3 totals 14 residues.

The DNA of the CDR3 is TGTGCCAGCAGCTATCTCGGGGGTTCCTACAATGAGCAGTTCTTC. This translates into CASSYLGGSYNEQFF. The chain combines TRBV11-2 with TRBJ2-1, with a weak D call TRBD2 (6 bases). Germline V gives CDR1 SGHAT, CDR2 FQNNGV. The CDR3 runs 15 residues. V lost 4 bases and J 1 base, leaving 11 bases between the germline ends.

The J gene is TRBJ1-5, the V gene TRBV28, with D unresolved. Looked up from germline, CDR1 is MDHEN and CDR2 is SYDVKM. CDR3 length: 14 amino acids. Trimming took off 6 bases at V and 2 bases at J, with 11 bases between the two ends. The CDR3, as DNA: TGTGCCAGCAGCTCCCGGGGTGGCAATCAGCCCCAGCATTTT. This encodes CASSSRGGNQPQHF.

The chain uses TRBV20-1 and TRBJ2-7; D may be TRBD1 (6 bases). The CDR3 is 13 residues long. The V and J ends lost 7 bases and 2 bases respectively, with 15 bases between them. Germline-derived CDR1 and CDR2 are DFQATT and SNEGSKA (reference sequence). The CDR3 region is CSVSWGRTYEQYF. Here the CDR3 DNA reads TGCAGTGTTAGTTGGGGGCGTACCTACGAGCAGTACTTC.

The chain links TRBV4-1 to TRBJ1-5, with D maybe TRBD1 (6 bases). Germline CDR1 and CDR2: MGHRA and YSYEKL. Trimming pared 1 base from V and 6 bases from J, leaving 13 bases between. The CDR3 sequence is 15 residues long. CDR3 nucleotides: TGCGCCAGCAGCCAAGTTGGGCAGGGGTTTCAGCCCCAGCATTTT. It codes for CASSQVGQGFQPQHF.

The V and J genes are TRBV18 and TRBJ2-1; 7 bases map to TRBD1. The CDR3 is 13 amino acids. V lost 2 bases and J lost 8; bases outside the gene matches: 3. Germline V gene sequence: CDR1 KGHSH, CDR2 LQKENI. This chain's CDR3 is CASSPDTGDEQFF. The CDR3 nucleotides read TGTGCCAGCTCACCAGATACAGGGGATGAGCAGTTCTTC.

The V and J genes are TRBV15 and TRBJ2-1, with TRBD1 identical over 7 bases. Germline assignment: CDR1 LNHNV and CDR2 YYDKDF (reference sequence). This CDR3 has 15 residues. The V and J ends lost 6 bases and 4 bases, in that order; junction bases with no gene match: 9. CDR3 sequence: CATSPNRQGYNEQFF. The DNA for the CDR3 is TGTGCCACCAGTCCAAACCGACAGGGTTACAATGAGCAGTTCTTC.